Presented here are 22 T cell receptor beta chains from one specimen sequenced in a study of response to subunit inactivated influenza vaccine. TCRdb reprocessed the RT-PCR reads via MiXCR and lists one record per CDR3 protein. In the table there are approximately 500,000 distinct CDR3 sequences, roughly 15% of which are singletons. The sample here was PBMCs from blood, taken roughly 13 days after vaccination. The receptors come from a middle-aged man who received an inactivated influenza vaccine.

V gene TRBV9 combines with J gene TRBJ1-2; unclear D gene. This CDR3 spans 13 amino acids. V lost 7 bases, J lost 4 bases, and 14 bases lay in between. Per the germline V gene, CDR1 is SGDLS and CDR2 is YYNGEE. CDR3 sequence (DNA): TGTGCCAGCGGCCCCGCAGATGGCTATGGCTACACCTTC. The encoded protein is CASGPADGYGYTF.

This chain joins TRBV30 and TRBJ2-1; D gene ambiguous. Germline V gene data show CDR1 as GTSNPN and CDR2 as SVGIG (reference sequence). CDR3 length: 14 amino acids. Trimming removed 2 bases at V and 0 bases at J, with 8 bases between. The CDR3 DNA is TGTGCCTGGAGTAGGGATAGCTCCTACAATGAGCAGTTCTTC. Translation gives CAWSRDSSYNEQFF.

The chain employs TRBV4-2 and TRBJ1-5; tentatively, D is TRBD1 (6 bases). This CDR3 region has 16 residues. Germline CDR1 reads LGHNA; CDR2 reads YNFKEQ. Trimming shortened V by 1 base and J by 0 bases, and 10 bases separated the two germline ends. CDR3 amino acids: CASSQGGAHSNQPQHF. The CDR3 nucleotides are TGTGCCAGCAGCCAAGGGGGGGCTCATAGCAATCAGCCCCAGCATTTT.

V is TRBV7-9 and J is TRBJ1-1, with D unresolved. In germline, CDR1 is SEHNR, CDR2 FQNEAQ (reference sequence). The CDR3 consists of 15 residues. V lost 4 bases and J lost 1, with 13 bases in between. The CDR3 nucleotides read TGTGCCAGCAGCTCCCCCGCGGCAGGGAACACTGAAGCTTTCTTT. It translates to CASSSPAAGNTEAFF.

This chain joins TRBV18 and TRBJ1-3, with a weak D call TRBD1 (6 bases). V was shortened by 4 bases and J by 4 bases, with 8 bases between the two germline ends. The length of the CDR3 is 13 residues. Germline V gene data show CDR1 as KGHSH and CDR2 as LQKENI. The CDR3 loop is CASSRTAGNTIYF. CDR3 sequence (DNA): TGTGCCAGCTCACGGACAGCGGGAAACACCATATATTTT.

A few counts support this clonotype. This rearrangement joins TRBV28 to TRBJ1-1, with 8 positions matching TRBD1. Germline CDR1 is MDHEN and CDR2 is SYDVKM. Trimming at V came to 6 bases and at J to 1 base, leaving 7 bases not matched to a gene. The CDR3 has 15 amino acids. In nucleotides, the CDR3 is TGTGCCAGCAGAATGGGACAGGTTGGGAACACTGAAGCTTTCTTT. Translating gives CASRMGQVGNTEAFF.

This clonotype appeared a few times. V and J are TRBV6-6 and TRBJ1-5, with 7 bases identical to TRBD1. Germline CDR1 and CDR2: MNHNY and SVGAGI (reference sequence). The CDR3 loop spans 13 amino acids. Trimming at V came to 6 bases and at J to 6 bases, leaving 5 bases not matched to a gene. CDR3 in amino acids: CASSRQGVQPQHF. CDR3 in DNA: TGTGCCAGCAGCCGACAGGGTGTTCAGCCCCAGCATTTT.

This clonotype showed up many times. The chain links TRBV7-8 to TRBJ2-1, with 8 nucleotides matching TRBD2. Germline trimming cut 5 bases from V and 2 bases from J; bases unmatched to any gene: 5. Germline V gives CDR1 SGHVS, CDR2 FQNEAQ. The CDR3 is made up of 15 amino acids. The DNA of the CDR3 is TGTGCCAGCAGCCTCGAGCGGGGGACCTACAATGAGCAGTTCTTC. It encodes CASSLERGTYNEQFF. Full variable domain (rest looked up from reference TRBV7-8 and TRBJ2-1): GAGVSQSPRYKVAKRGQDVALRCDPISGHVSLFWYQQALGQGPEFLTYFQNEAQLDKSGLPSDRFFAERPEGSVSTLKIQRTQQEDSAVYLCASSLERGTYNEQFFGPGTRLTVL.

J is TRBJ1-3 and V is TRBV7-9; perhaps TRBD1 as D (5 bases). Trimming cost V 1 base and J 4 bases, with 11 bases left between them. The CDR3 totals 15 residues. Germline V lookup: CDR1 SEHNR, CDR2 FQNEAQ (reference sequence). The CDR3 coding sequence is TGTGCCAGCAGCTTAGTTGGCAGGGCGGGAAACACCATATATTTT. This sequence encodes CASSLVGRAGNTIYF.

The chain recombines TRBV6-1 with TRBJ2-2, with 16 bases matching TRBD2. The CDR3 spans 16 residues. V lost 6 bases to trimming and J lost 6 bases; unmatched junction nucleotides: 4. Germline V gene sequence: CDR1 MNHNS, CDR2 SASEGT. The CDR3 here is CASRSGTSGRAGELFF. CDR3 DNA: TGTGCCAGCAGAAGTGGGACTAGCGGGAGGGCCGGGGAGCTGTTTTTT.

The rearrangement joins TRBV28 to TRBJ2-1, with a possible D match to TRBD2 (6 bases). Trimming took 5 bases from V and 1 from J, leaving 12 bases between them. The V gene's germline CDR1 is MDHEN and CDR2 SYDVKM. There are 15 residues in the CDR3. Written as DNA, the CDR3 is TGTGCCAGCAGTCCCGCCCGGGGGTCCTACAATGAGCAGTTCTTC. Translation gives CASSPARGSYNEQFF.

This clonotype was seen only a few times. The chain is built from TRBV9 and TRBJ1-4, with TRBD1 matching 8 bases. This CDR3 comprises 15 residues. V dropped 4 bases and J dropped 7; count of bases not matched to a gene: 9. Per germline, CDR1 SGDLS and CDR2 YYNGEE. This CDR3 reads CASSPRQGRAEKLFF. CDR3 sequence (DNA): TGTGCCAGCAGCCCGAGACAGGGGCGGGCTGAAAAACTGTTTTTT.

This clonotype occurred a few times. This chain joins TRBV29-1 and TRBJ1-2; possible D gene TRBD1, 5 bases. V gave up 0 bases and J gave up 2 bases, with 19 bases separating them. The CDR3 runs to 17 residues. Germline CDR1 and CDR2: SQVTM and ANQGSEA. The CDR3 DNA reads as TGCAGCGTTGAAGATCGGGGCGGGCAGGGCGCCAACTATGGCTACACCTTC. Its protein product is CSVEDRGGQGANYGYTF.

The chain combines TRBV3-1 with TRBJ2-1; TRBD2 might be the D (6 bases). This CDR3 region has 15 residues. The V end lost 1 base, the J end lost 9 bases, and 16 bases lay between the germline ends. Germline loops: CDR1 LGHDT, CDR2 YNNKEL (reference sequence). CDR3 in DNA: TGTGCCAGCAGCCAAGGACTAGTTCCTAGTGGTGAGCAGTTCTTC. This sequence encodes CASSQGLVPSGEQFF.

This clonotype was picked up many times. The chain joins TRBV4-1 to TRBJ2-3; 7 bases match TRBD2. Germline CDR1 MGHRA, CDR2 YSYEKL. This CDR3 is 16 amino acids long. J was trimmed by 2 bases and V by 4 bases; bases with no gene match: 9. The CDR3 nucleotides are TGCGCCAGCAGCCTAACAACTAGCGCTACCACAGATACGCAGTATTTT. Protein sequence: CASSLTTSATTDTQYF.

There are a few counts of this clonotype. One end of the junction fails to match germline, which may point to a read error. V and J are TRBV7-9 and TRBJ2-1; 8 positions agree with TRBD2. Looked up from germline, CDR1 is SEHNR and CDR2 is FQNEAQ (reference sequence). The CDR3 sequence is 15 residues long. CDR3 loop: CASSWVAGSFNEQFF. The CDR3 nucleotides are TGTGCCAGCAGCTGGGTAGCGGGATCCTTCAATGAGCAGTTCTTC.

This chain uses TRBV20-1 with TRBJ1-1, with TRBD1 as a possible D gene (5 bases). Trimming removed 6 bases from V and 4 bases from J, with 18 bases in between. Germline assignment: CDR1 DFQATT and CDR2 SNEGSKA (reference sequence). The length of the CDR3 is 14 residues. The CDR3 spells CSASRTRWGTEAFF. CDR3 in DNA: TGCAGTGCCTCCAGGACACGCTGGGGCACTGAAGCTTTCTTT.

There are many counts of this clonotype. The rearrangement links TRBV20-1 to TRBJ2-3; 7 bases are shared with TRBD2. V shed 4 bases, J shed 2 bases, and the junction held 12 bases outside the gene matches. This CDR3 is built from 16 residues. The germline V gene has CDR1 DFQATT and CDR2 SNEGSKA (reference sequence). The CDR3 region is CSAKVLVGGFTDTQYF. In DNA form, the CDR3 reads TGCAGTGCTAAGGTTTTAGTCGGGGGGTTCACAGATACGCAGTATTTT.

This rearrangement joins TRBV30 to TRBJ1-2; tentatively, D is TRBD1 (5 bases). From germline, CDR1 is GTSNPN and CDR2 SVGIG (reference sequence). This CDR3 is built from 15 residues. V was cut by 0 bases and J by 8 bases, with 19 bases left in between. The CDR3 region is CAWSVLRGAARGYTF. Here the CDR3 DNA reads TGTGCCTGGAGTGTACTTAGGGGCGCCGCTCGGGGCTACACCTTC.

This clonotype was found a few times. The chain employs TRBV4-1 and TRBJ1-1, with D tentatively TRBD1 (6 bases). In germline, CDR1 is MGHRA, CDR2 YSYEKL. The V and J ends lost 4 bases and 3 bases respectively, with 15 bases between them. This CDR3 is 15 amino acids long. The CDR3 region has the DNA TGCGCCAGCAGCCCCTCGACAGGAGGAGACACTGAAGCTTTCTTT. It codes for CASSPSTGGDTEAFF.

This clonotype was found a few times. V usage is TRBV13 and J usage is TRBJ2-3, with D tentatively TRBD1 (5 bases). Germline values: CDR1 PRHDT, CDR2 FYEKMQ (reference sequence). V lost 2 bases and J lost 3, with 12 bases in between. The CDR3 length is 15 residues. As DNA, the CDR3 is TGTGCCAGCAGCTTAAACAGGTTAGGGACAGATACGCAGTATTTT. As protein: CASSLNRLGTDTQYF.

The chain joins TRBV7-6 to TRBJ2-3; TRBD2 matches at 10 bases. J lost 7 bases, V lost 2 bases, and 6 bases had no gene match. The CDR3 totals 15 residues. The germline gives CDR1 SGHVS, CDR2 FNYEAQ. CDR3 loop: CASSLNSGGTNTQYF. CDR3 sequence (DNA): TGTGCCAGCAGCTTAAATAGCGGGGGGACAAATACGCAGTATTTT.